This T cell receptor (beta chain) stems from a study of T cells in Graves' hyperthyroidism and ophthalmopathy. Patients were excluded because of uncontrolled infection, other autoimmune disease, pregnancy or lactation. Fresh 10 ml peripheral blood yielded PBMCs. To note about this clonotype: Its matching antigen is unknown. The conserved phenylalanine or tryptophan is not found at the CDR3 terminus, so this likely reflects a read error.

Study-level points and caveats: Most thyroid-expanded clonotypes above 0.001 were also found in blood.

The trim removed 3 bases at V and 4 bases at J, leaving 6 bases unmatched. The germline V gene encodes CDR1 KGHSH and CDR2 LQKENI. This CDR3 comprises 16 residues. Amplification of TCR beta CDR3 regions used RNA as the template. The HTBI primer set drove a first-round RT-PCR of the TCR CDR3. A single record per CDR3 protein comes from TCRdb applying MiXCR to the multiplex PCR reads. The sample yields 350,000 to 400,000 distinct CDR3 sequences, 15% seen once. The source of this sequence is a woman in her twenties or thirties with Graves' hyperthyroidism. The chain links TRBV18 to TRBJ1-6; TRBD1 aligns across 7 bases. Material for sequencing was blood. This CDR3 reads CASSPRDRVYNSPLHS. In nucleotides, the CDR3 is TGTGCCAGCTCACCCCGCGACAGGGTTTATAATTCACCCCTCCACTCT.